The clone carrying this TCR beta chain came up a few times. Its antigen remains unidentified. These data come from a study of T cell repertoires in cytomegalovirus infection. MiXCR, applied by TCRdb to the reads, yields one record per CDR3 protein. The repertoire holds around 900,000 distinct CDR3 sequences, with more than 25% as singletons. CDR3 length: 17 amino acids. V lost 0 bases, J lost 0 bases, and 5 bases stayed unmatched. The germline CDR1 and CDR2 sequences are MNHNS and SASEGT. This TCR was sampled from a human donor in good health (CMV status not recorded). Some clones in this sample may be carry-over from other donors' samples. The V gene is TRBV6-1, the J gene TRBJ1-5; 7 positions agree with TRBD1. The sample in question was cultured CD8+ T cells from PBMCs, obtained from culture after CMV antigen stimulation. CDR3 nucleotides: TGTGCCAGCAGTGAAGCGCCAGGGGGATATAGCAATCAGCCCCAGCATTTT. This sequence encodes CASSEAPGGYSNQPQHF.